The rows below give T cell receptor beta chains drawn from one sample of a study of T-cell memory formation after mild COVID-19. Each CDR3 protein is one row after TCRdb ran MiXCR on the 5' RACE reads. The data contain around 440,000 distinct CDR3 sequences, 15% to 20% of them seen just once; the ten biggest clones take up around 12%. Sequenced input: PBMCs or a T cell subset sorted from them (not recorded which). Every receptor here comes from an adult woman who had mild COVID-19 (a few samples of this study predate the infection). Cell type and time point are not known. CDR3s include the opening cysteine and the closing phenylalanine or tryptophan. D genes are given only for firm matches. Size values are once, few and many counts, or a class for expanded clones, and some rows have none.

V gene: TRBV5-1; J gene: TRBJ2-7; D gene: TRBD2; clone size: -; CDR3 length: 14; CDR3 protein: CASSFRGGGYEQYF; CDR3 DNA: TGCGCCAGCAGCTTTCGCGGGGGAGGCTACGAGCAGTACTTC
V gene: TRBV7-3; J gene: TRBJ2-3; D gene: -; clone size: large; CDR3 length: 15; CDR3 protein: CASSLTGSHTDTQYF; CDR3 DNA: TGTGCCAGCAGCTTAACGGGTAGCCACACAGATACGCAGTATTTT
V gene: TRBV12-3/TRBV12-4; J gene: TRBJ1-2; D gene: TRBD1; clone size: few; CDR3 length: 13; CDR3 protein: CASSFGQGVQDTF; CDR3 DNA: TGTGCCAGCAGTTTCGGACAGGGGGTTCAGGACACCTTC
V gene: TRBV5-1; J gene: TRBJ2-1; D gene: TRBD1; clone size: -; CDR3 length: 19; CDR3 protein: CASSLGPLRTGGAHNEQFF; CDR3 DNA: TGCGCCAGCAGCTTGGGGCCCCTCCGCACAGGGGGCGCGCACAATGAGCAGTTCTTC
V gene: TRBV27; J gene: TRBJ2-2; D gene: TRBD2; clone size: -; CDR3 length: 15; CDR3 protein: CASGRLAGGTGELFF; CDR3 DNA: TGTGCCAGCGGTCGACTAGCGGGAGGGACCGGGGAGCTGTTTTTT
V gene: TRBV29-1; J gene: TRBJ1-1; D gene: -; clone size: few; CDR3 length: 13; CDR3 protein: CSVEETGNTEAFF; CDR3 DNA: TGCAGCGTCGAGGAGACAGGGAACACTGAAGCTTTCTTT
V gene: TRBV9; J gene: TRBJ1-1; D gene: -; clone size: few; CDR3 length: 16; CDR3 protein: CASSPWGGSTNTEAFF; CDR3 DNA: TGTGCCAGCAGCCCCTGGGGGGGCTCAACGAACACTGAAGCTTTCTTT
V gene: TRBV5-1; J gene: TRBJ2-1; D gene: -; clone size: -; CDR3 length: 15; CDR3 protein: CASSFPREPYNEQFF; CDR3 DNA: TGCGCCAGCAGCTTCCCCAGGGAACCCTACAATGAGCAGTTCTTC
V gene: TRBV25-1; J gene: TRBJ2-6; D gene: TRBD1; clone size: few; CDR3 length: 18; CDR3 protein: CASSALRQGTSGANVLTF; CDR3 DNA: TGTGCCAGCAGTGCTTTGAGACAGGGCACATCTGGGGCCAACGTCCTGACTTTC
V gene: TRBV24-1; J gene: TRBJ2-3; D gene: TRBD1; clone size: -; CDR3 length: 14; CDR3 protein: CATAGTGGTDTQYF; CDR3 DNA: TGTGCCACCGCCGGGACAGGGGGCACAGATACGCAGTATTTT
V gene: TRBV3-1; J gene: TRBJ2-1; D gene: TRBD1; clone size: -; CDR3 length: 16; CDR3 protein: CASSRPGQGAYNEQFF; CDR3 DNA: TGTGCCAGCAGCCGACCGGGACAGGGGGCATATAATGAGCAGTTCTTC
V gene: TRBV6-2/TRBV6-3; J gene: TRBJ2-7; D gene: -; clone size: -; CDR3 length: 15; CDR3 protein: CASSSDRDPPYEQYF; CDR3 DNA: TGTGCCAGCAGTTCCGACCGGGACCCGCCCTACGAGCAGTACTTC
V gene: TRBV5-1; J gene: TRBJ2-1; D gene: -; clone size: few; CDR3 length: 16; CDR3 protein: CASGLSALRSYNEQFF; CDR3 DNA: TGCGCCAGCGGACTGTCCGCCTTAAGGTCCTACAATGAGCAGTTCTTC
V gene: TRBV24-1; J gene: TRBJ2-1; D gene: -; clone size: many; CDR3 length: 19; CDR3 protein: CATMGTASSGGHTYNEQFF; CDR3 DNA: TGTGCCACCATGGGAACGGCATCTTCCGGGGGGCATACCTACAATGAGCAGTTCTTC
V gene: TRBV7-2; J gene: TRBJ1-2; D gene: -; clone size: few; CDR3 length: 14; CDR3 protein: CASSSTVFVYGYTF; CDR3 DNA: TGTGCCAGCAGTTCCACCGTATTTGTCTATGGCTACACCTTC
V gene: TRBV9; J gene: TRBJ1-1; D gene: -; clone size: -; CDR3 length: 15; CDR3 protein: CASSGRMGGHTEAFF; CDR3 DNA: TGTGCCAGCAGCGGACGGATGGGGGGTCACACTGAAGCTTTCTTT
V gene: TRBV6-5; J gene: TRBJ2-2; D gene: TRBD2; clone size: few; CDR3 length: 17; CDR3 protein: CASIPQGLAGNTGELFF; CDR3 DNA: TGTGCCAGCATTCCCCAGGGACTAGCGGGAAACACCGGGGAGCTGTTTTTT
V gene: TRBV3-1; J gene: TRBJ1-4; D gene: -; clone size: few; CDR3 length: 17; CDR3 protein: CASSQGTASTGSEKLFF; CDR3 DNA: TGTGCCAGCAGCCAAGGTACGGCGAGTACAGGGAGCGAAAAACTGTTTTTT
V gene: TRBV12-3/TRBV12-4; J gene: TRBJ1-1; D gene: -; clone size: -; CDR3 length: 14; CDR3 protein: CASSRTAVNTEAFF; CDR3 DNA: TGTGCCAGCAGCCGGACGGCTGTGAACACTGAAGCTTTCTTT
V gene: TRBV29-1; J gene: TRBJ2-7; D gene: -; clone size: -; CDR3 length: 11; CDR3 protein: CSVVWGYEQYF; CDR3 DNA: TGCAGCGTTGTGTGGGGCTACGAGCAGTACTTC
V gene: TRBV4-3; J gene: TRBJ2-3; D gene: -; clone size: few; CDR3 length: 14; CDR3 protein: CASRRERGTDTQYF; CDR3 DNA: TGCGCCAGCCGACGGGAGCGGGGCACAGATACGCAGTATTTT